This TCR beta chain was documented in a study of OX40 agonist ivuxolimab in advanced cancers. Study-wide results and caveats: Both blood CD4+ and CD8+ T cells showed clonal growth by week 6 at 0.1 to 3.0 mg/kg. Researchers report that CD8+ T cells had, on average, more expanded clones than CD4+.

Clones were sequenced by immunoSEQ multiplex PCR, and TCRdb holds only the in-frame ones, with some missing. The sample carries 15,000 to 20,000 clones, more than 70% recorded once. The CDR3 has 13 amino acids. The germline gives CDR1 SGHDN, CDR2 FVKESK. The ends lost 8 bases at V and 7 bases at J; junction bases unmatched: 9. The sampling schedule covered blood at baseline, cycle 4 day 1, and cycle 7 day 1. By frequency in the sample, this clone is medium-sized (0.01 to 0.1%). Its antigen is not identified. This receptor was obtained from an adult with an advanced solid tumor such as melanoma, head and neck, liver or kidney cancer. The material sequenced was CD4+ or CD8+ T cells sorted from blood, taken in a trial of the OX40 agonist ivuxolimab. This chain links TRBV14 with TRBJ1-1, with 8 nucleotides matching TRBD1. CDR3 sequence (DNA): TGTGCCAGCGGGGACAGGAACGGCGGTGAAGCTTTCTTT. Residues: CASGDRNGGEAFF.